The source of this TCR beta chain is a study of cytomegalovirus exposure and HLA in healthy donors. As concerns this clone: What it recognizes is unknown.

Use of 60 Vbeta and 13 Jbeta primers characterized the PCR. Repertoires were generated with immunoSEQ multiplex PCR, while TCRdb's copy carries only in-frame clones and drops some. The sample records approximately 190,000 clones, 81% being singletons. General study results and limits: It was likely that a cluster of highly shared sequence variants was a sequencing artifact.

CDR3 size: 16 residues. Germline-derived CDR1 and CDR2 are LNHDA and SQIVND (reference sequence). The ends were cut back, 5 bases at V and 0 bases at J, with 14 bases in the middle. Sequenced input: PBMCs. The chain carries TRBV19 and TRBJ1-5, with D possibly matching TRBD1 (5 bases). The origin of this receptor is a man in his forties or fifties in good health and CMV-seropositive. CDR3 residues: CASSPLGGYSNQPQHF. CDR3 in DNA: TGTGCCAGTAGTCCCTTGGGGGGGTATAGCAATCAGCCCCAGCATTTT. Full variable domain (outside the CDR3, taken from reference TRBV19 and TRBJ1-5): DGGITQSPKYLFRKEGQNVTLSCEQNLNHDAMYWYRQDPGQGLRLIYYSQIVNDFQKGDIAEGYSVSREKKESFPLTVTSAQKNPTAFYLCASSPLGGYSNQPQHFGDGTRLSIL.